The T cell receptor beta chain under discussion was sequenced for a study of blood T cell repertoires in COVID-19. The table came from immunoSEQ multiplex PCR; TCRdb's copy has only in-frame clones and leaves some out. Of around 250,000 clones listed, around 89% are singletons. Membership in each cohort depended on participant-reported clinical history. Exposed participants came across a COVID-19 case within 2 weeks before study entry. In germline, CDR1 is LNHNV, CDR2 YYDKDF (reference sequence). The CDR3 has 14 amino acids. Trimming cost V 5 bases and J 7 bases; bases outside gene matches: 9. The chain joins TRBV15 to TRBJ1-1, with 8 bases identical to TRBD1. The sequencing sample was made of PBMCs or T cells enriched from blood (not recorded which). This receptor was taken from a man aged 50 or older who had been exposed to COVID-19. CDR3 in amino acids: CATSSPKQGVEAFF. As DNA, the CDR3 is TGTGCCACCAGCTCGCCCAAACAGGGGGTTGAAGCTTTCTTT.